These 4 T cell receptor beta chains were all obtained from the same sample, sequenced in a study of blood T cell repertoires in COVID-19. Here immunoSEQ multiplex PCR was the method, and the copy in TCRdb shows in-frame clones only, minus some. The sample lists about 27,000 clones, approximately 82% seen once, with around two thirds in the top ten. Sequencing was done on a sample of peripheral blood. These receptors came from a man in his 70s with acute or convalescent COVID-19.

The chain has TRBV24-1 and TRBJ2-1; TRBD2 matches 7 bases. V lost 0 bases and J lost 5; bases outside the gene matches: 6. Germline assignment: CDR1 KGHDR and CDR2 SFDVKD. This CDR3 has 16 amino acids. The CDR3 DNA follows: TGTGCCACCAGTGATTTGAGGAGGGAGGGGAACAATGAGCAGTTCTTC. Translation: CATSDLRREGNNEQFF.

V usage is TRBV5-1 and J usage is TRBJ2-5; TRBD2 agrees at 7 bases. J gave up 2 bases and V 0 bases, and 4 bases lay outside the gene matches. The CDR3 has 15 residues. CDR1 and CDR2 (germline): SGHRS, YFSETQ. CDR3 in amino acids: CASSLGSGLQETQYF. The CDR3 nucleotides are TGCGCCAGCAGCTTGGGGTCGGGACTACAAGAGACCCAGTACTTC.

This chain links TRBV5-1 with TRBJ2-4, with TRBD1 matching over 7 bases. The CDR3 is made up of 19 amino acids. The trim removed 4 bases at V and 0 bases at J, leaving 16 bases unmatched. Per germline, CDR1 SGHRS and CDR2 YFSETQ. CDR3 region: CASSRRPSTGPLAKNIQYF. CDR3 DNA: TGCGCCAGCAGCCGCCGACCCTCGACAGGGCCACTAGCCAAAAACATTCAGTACTTC.

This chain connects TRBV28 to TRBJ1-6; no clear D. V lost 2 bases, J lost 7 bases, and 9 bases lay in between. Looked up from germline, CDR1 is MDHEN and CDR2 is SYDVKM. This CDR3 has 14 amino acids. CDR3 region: CASSLVRYNSPLHF. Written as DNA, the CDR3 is TGTGCCAGCAGTTTAGTCAGATACAATTCACCCCTCCACTTT.